This T cell receptor beta chain stems from a study of coeliac disease. Notes on the study in general: Intraepithelial and lamina propria fractions were not highly pure, so cross-contamination was possible. Most TRB amino acid sequences occurred in only one sample.

On this clone itself: Its antigen is still unknown.

The method was immunoSEQ multiplex PCR; TCRdb's version includes in-frame clones alone and lacks a portion of them. The top ten hold 25% to 30% of the sample, which has around 1,200 clones, around 54% seen once. The sample was intraepithelial lymphocytes from the gut. The receptor comes from a man aged 70 or older without celiac disease.

The CDR3 DNA reads TGCGCCAGCAGCTTGGACACCGGGACTAGATACAATGAGCAGTTCTTC. Translating gives CASSLDTGTRYNEQFF. V gene TRBV5-1 combines with J gene TRBJ2-1; 8 nucleotides agree with TRBD2. Trimming removed 0 bases from V and 4 bases from J; junction bases left unmatched: 6. CDR1 is SGHRS and CDR2 is YFSETQ in the germline V gene. CDR3 length: 16 amino acids.